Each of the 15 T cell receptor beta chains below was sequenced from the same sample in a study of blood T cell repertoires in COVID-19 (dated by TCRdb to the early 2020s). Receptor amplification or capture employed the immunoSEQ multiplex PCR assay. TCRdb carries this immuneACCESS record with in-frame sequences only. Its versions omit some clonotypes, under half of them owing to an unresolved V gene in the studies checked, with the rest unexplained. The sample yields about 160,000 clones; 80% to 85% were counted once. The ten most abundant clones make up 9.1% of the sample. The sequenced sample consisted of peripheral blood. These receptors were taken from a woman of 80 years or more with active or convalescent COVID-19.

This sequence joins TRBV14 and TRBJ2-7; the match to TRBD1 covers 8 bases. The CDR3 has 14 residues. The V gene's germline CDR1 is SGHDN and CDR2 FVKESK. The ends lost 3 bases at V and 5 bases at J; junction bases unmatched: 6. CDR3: CASSHLRTGNEQYF. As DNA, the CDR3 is TGTGCCAGCAGCCACTTGAGGACAGGGAACGAGCAGTACTTC.

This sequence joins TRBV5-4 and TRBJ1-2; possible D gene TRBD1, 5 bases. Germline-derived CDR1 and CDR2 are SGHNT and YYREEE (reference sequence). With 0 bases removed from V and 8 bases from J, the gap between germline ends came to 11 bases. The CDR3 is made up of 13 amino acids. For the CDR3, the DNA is TGTGCCAGCAGCTTGGCGGGGGGGACCGGCTACACCTTC. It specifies CASSLAGGTGYTF.

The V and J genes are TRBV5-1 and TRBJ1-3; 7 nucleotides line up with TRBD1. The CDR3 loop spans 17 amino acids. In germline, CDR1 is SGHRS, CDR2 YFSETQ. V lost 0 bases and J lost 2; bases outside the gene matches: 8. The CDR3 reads CASSLASDRSPGNTIYF. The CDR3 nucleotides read TGCGCCAGCAGCTTGGCCTCGGACAGGTCGCCTGGAAACACCATATATTTT.

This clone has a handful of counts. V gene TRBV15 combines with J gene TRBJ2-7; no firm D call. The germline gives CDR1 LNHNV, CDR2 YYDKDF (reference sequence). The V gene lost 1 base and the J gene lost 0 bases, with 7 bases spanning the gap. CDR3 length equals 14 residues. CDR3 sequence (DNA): TGTGCCACCAGCAGAGGTGGCTTCTCCTACGAGCAGTACTTC. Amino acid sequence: CATSRGGFSYEQYF.

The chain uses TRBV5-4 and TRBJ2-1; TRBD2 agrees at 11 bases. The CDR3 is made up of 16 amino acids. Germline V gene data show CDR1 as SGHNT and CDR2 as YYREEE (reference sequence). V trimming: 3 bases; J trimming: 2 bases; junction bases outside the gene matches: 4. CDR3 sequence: CASSSMTSGAYNEQFF. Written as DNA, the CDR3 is TGTGCCAGCAGCTCGATGACTAGCGGGGCCTACAATGAGCAGTTCTTC.

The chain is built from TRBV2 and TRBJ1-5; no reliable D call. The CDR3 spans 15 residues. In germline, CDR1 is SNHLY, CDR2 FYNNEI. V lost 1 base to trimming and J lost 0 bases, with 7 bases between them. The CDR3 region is CASSEDSLSNQPQHF. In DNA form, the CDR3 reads TGTGCCAGCAGTGAAGACAGCCTTAGCAATCAGCCCCAGCATTTT.

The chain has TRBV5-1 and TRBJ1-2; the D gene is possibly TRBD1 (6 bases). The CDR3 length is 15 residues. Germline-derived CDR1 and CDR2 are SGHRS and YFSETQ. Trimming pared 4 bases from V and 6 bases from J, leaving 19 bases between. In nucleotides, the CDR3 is TGCGCCAGCAGCCTGAGTACACAGGGTTGGCATGGCTACACCTTC. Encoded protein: CASSLSTQGWHGYTF. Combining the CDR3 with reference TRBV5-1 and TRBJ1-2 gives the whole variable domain KAGVTQTPRYLIKTRGQQVTLSCSPISGHRSVSWYQQTPGQGLQFLFEYFSETQRNKGNFPGRFSGRQFSNSRSEMNVSTLELGDSALYLCASSLSTQGWHGYTFGSGTRLTVV.

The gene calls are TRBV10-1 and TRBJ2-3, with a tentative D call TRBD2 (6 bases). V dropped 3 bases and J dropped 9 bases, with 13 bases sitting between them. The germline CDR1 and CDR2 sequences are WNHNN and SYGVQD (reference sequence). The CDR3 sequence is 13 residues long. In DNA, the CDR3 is TGCGCCAGCAGTGATGGCGGGGAAAAGACGCAGTATTTT. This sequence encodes CASSDGGEKTQYF.

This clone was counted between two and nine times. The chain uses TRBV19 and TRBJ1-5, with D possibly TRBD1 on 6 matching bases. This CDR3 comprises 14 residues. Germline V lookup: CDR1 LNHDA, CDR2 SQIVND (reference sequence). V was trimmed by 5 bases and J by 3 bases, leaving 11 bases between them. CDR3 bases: TGTGCCAGTAGTCAACAGGGTTTCAATCAGCCCCAGCATTTT. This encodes CASSQQGFNQPQHF. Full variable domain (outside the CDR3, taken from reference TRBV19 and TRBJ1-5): DGGITQSPKYLFRKEGQNVTLSCEQNLNHDAMYWYRQDPGQGLRLIYYSQIVNDFQKGDIAEGYSVSREKKESFPLTVTSAQKNPTAFYLCASSQQGFNQPQHFGDGTRLSIL.

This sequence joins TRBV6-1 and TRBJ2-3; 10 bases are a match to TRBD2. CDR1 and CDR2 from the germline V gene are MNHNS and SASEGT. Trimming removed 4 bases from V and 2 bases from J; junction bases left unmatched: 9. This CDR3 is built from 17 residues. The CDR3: CASSGAGGVITTDTQYF. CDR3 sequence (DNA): TGTGCCAGCAGTGGAGCGGGGGGGGTCATCACCACAGATACGCAGTATTTT.

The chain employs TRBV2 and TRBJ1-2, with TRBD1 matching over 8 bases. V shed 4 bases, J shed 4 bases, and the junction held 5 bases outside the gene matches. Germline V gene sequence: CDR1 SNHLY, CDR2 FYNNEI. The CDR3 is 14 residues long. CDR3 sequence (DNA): TGTGCCAGCAGTGGATCACAGGGGGTCTATGGCTACACCTTC. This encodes CASSGSQGVYGYTF.

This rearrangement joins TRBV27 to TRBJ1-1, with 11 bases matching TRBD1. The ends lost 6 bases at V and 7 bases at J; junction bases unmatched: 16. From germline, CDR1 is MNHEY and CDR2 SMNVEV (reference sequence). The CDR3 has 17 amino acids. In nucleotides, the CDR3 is TGTGCCAGCAGCTCGGGACAGGGGGTGCAAGTAAGGGATGAAGCTTTCTTT. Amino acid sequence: CASSSGQGVQVRDEAFF.

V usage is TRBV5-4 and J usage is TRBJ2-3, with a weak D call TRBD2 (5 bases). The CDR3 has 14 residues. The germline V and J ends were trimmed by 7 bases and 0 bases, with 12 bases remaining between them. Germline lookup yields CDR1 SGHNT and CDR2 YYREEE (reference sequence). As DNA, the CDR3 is TGTGCCAGCGGGAGACAATTTAGCACAGATACGCAGTATTTT. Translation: CASGRQFSTDTQYF.

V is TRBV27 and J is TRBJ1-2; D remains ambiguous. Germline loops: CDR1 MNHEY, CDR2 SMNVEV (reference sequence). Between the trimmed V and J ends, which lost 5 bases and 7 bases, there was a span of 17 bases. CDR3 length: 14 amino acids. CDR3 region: CASSALGGRVGYTF. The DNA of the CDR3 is TGTGCCAGCAGTGCCTTGGGAGGTCGGGTTGGCTACACCTTC.

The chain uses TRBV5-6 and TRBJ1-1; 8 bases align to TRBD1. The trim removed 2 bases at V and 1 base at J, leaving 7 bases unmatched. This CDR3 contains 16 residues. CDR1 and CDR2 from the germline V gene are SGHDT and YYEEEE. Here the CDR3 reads CASSFRTGRGNTEAFF. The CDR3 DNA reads TGTGCCAGCAGCTTCCGGACAGGGCGGGGGAACACTGAAGCTTTCTTT.